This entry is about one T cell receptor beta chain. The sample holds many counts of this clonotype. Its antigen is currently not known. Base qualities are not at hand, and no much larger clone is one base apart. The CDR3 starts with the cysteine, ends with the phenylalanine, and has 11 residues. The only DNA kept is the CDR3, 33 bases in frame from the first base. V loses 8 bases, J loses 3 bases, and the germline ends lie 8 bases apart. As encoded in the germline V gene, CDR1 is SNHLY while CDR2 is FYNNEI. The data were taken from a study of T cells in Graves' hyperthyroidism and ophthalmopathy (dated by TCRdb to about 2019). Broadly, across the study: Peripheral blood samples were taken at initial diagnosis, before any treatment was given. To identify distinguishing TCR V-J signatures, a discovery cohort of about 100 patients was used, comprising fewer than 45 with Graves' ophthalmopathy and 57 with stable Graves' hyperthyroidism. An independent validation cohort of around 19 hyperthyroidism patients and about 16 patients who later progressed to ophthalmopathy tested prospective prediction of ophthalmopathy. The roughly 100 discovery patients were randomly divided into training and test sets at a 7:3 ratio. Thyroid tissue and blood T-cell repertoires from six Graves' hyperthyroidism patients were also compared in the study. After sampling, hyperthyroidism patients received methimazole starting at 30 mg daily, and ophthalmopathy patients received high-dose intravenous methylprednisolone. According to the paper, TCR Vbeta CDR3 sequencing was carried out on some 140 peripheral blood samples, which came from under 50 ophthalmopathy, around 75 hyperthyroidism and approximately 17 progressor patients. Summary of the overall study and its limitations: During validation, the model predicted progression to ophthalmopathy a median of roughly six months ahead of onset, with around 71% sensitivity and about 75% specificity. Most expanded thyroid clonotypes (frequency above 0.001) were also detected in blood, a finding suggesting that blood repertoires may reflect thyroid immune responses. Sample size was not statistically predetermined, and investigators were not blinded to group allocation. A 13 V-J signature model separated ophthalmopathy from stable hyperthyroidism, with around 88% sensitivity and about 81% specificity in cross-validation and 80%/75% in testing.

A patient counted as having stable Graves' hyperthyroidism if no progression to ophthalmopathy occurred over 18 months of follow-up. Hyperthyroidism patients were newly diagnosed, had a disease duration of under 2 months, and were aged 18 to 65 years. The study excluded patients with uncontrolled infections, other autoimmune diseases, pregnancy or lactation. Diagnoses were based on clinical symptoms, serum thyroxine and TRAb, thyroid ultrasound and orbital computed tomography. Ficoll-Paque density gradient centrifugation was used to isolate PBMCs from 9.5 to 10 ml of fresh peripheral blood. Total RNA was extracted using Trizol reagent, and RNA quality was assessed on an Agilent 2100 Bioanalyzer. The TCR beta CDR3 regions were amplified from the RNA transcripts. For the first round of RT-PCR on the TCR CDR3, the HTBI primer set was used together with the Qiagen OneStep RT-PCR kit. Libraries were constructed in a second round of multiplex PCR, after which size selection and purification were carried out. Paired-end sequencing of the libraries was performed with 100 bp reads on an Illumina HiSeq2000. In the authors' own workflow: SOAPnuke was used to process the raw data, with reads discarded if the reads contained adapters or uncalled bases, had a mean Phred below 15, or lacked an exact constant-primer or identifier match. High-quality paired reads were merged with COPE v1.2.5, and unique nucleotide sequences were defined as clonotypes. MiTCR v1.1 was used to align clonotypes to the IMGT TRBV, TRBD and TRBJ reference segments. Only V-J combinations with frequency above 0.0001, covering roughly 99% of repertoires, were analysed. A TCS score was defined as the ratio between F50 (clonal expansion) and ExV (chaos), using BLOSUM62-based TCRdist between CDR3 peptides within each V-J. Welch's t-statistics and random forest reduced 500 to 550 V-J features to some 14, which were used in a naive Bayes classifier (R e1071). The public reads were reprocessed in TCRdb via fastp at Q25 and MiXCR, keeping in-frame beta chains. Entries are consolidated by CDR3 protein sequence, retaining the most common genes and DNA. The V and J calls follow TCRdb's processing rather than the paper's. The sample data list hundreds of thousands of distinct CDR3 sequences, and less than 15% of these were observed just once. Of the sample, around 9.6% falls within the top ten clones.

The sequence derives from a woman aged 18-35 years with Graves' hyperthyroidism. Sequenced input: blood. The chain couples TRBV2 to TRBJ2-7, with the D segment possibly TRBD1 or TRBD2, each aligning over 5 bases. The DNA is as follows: TGTGCCAGCCGGGGCTACTACGAGCAGTACTTC. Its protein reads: CASRGYYEQYF.